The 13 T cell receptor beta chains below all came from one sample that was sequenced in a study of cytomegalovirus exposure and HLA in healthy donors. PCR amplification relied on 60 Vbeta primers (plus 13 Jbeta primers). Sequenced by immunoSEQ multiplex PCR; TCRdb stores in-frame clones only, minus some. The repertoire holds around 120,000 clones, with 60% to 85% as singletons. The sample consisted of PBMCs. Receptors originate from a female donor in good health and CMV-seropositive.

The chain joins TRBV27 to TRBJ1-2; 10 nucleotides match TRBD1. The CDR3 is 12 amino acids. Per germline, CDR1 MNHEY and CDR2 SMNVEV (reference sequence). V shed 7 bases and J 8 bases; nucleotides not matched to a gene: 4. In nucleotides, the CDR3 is TGTGCCAGCAAAGACAGGGGGCTAGGCTACACCTTC. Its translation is CASKDRGLGYTF.

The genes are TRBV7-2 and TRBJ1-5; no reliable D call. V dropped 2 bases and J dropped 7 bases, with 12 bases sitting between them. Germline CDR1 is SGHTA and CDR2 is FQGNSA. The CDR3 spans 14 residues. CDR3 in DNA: TGTGCCAGCAGCTTAAGTTTCTCCGAGCAGCCCCAGCATTTT. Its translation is CASSLSFSEQPQHF.

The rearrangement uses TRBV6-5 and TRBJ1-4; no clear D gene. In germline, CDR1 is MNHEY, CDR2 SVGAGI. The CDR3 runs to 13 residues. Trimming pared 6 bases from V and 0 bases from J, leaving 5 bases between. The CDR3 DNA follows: TGTGCCAGCAGCCCCACAACTAATGAAAAACTGTTTTTT. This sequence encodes CASSPTTNEKLFF.

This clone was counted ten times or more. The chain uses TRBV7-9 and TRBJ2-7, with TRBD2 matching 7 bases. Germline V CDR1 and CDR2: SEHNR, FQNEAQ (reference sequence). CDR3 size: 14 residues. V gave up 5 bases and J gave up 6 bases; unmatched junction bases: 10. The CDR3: CASSRQLTSVEQYF. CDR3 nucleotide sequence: TGTGCCAGCAGCCGACAACTTACTAGCGTCGAGCAGTACTTC.

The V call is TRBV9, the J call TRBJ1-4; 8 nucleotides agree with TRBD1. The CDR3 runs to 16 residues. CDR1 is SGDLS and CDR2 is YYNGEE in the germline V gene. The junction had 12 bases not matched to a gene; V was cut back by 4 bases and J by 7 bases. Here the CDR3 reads CASSTQTGTGIEKLFF. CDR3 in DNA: TGTGCCAGCAGCACCCAGACTGGGACAGGAATTGAAAAACTGTTTTTT.

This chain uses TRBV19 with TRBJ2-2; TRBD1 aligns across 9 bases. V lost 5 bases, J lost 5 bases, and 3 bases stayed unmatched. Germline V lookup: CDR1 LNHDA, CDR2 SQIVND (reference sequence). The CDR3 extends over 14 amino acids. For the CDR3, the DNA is TGTGCCAGTAGTCGACAGGGGGTAACCGGGGAGCTGTTTTTT. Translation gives CASSRQGVTGELFF. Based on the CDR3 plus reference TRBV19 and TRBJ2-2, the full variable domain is DGGITQSPKYLFRKEGQNVTLSCEQNLNHDAMYWYRQDPGQGLRLIYYSQIVNDFQKGDIAEGYSVSREKKESFPLTVTSAQKNPTAFYLCASSRQGVTGELFFGEGSRLTVL.

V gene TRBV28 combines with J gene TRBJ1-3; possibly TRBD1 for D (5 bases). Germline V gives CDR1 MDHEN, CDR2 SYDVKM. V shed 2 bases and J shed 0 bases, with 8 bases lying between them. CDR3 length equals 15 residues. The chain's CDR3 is CASSLDSNSGNTIYF. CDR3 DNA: TGTGCCAGCAGTTTAGACAGCAACTCTGGAAACACCATATATTTT.

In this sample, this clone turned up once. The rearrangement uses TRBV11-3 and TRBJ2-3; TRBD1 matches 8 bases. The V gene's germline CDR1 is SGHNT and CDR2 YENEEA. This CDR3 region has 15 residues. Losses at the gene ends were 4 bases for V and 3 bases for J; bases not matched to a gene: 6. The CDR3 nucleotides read TGTGCCAGCAGCTCACAGGGGGGTGGGACAGATACGCAGTATTTT. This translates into CASSSQGGGTDTQYF.

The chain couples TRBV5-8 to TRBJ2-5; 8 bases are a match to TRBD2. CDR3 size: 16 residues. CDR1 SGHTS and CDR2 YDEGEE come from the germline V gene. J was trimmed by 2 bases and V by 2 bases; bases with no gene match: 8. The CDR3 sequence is CASSFGKLAGQETQYF. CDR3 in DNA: TGTGCCAGCAGCTTCGGGAAGTTAGCGGGGCAAGAGACCCAGTACTTC.

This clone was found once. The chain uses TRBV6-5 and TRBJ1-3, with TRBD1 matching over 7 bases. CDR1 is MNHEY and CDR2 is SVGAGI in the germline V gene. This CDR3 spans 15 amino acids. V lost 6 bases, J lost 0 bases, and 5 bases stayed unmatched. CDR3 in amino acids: CASSSDRASGNTIYF. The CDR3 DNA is TGTGCCAGCAGCTCCGACAGGGCCTCTGGAAACACCATATATTTT.

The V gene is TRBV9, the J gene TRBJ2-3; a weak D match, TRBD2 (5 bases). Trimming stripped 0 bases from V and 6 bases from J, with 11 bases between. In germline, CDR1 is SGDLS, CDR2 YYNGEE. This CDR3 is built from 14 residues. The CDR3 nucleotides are TGTGCCAGCAGCGTAGTGGCTGGGAGTGATACGCAGTATTTT. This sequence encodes CASSVVAGSDTQYF.

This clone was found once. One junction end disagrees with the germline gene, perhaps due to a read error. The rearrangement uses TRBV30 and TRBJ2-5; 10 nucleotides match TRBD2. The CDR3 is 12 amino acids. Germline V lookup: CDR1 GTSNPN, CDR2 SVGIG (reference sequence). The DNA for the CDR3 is TGTGCCTGGACTAGCGGGGGCCGGACCCTTAACTTC. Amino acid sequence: CAWTSGGRTLNF.

CDR3 amino acids: CASSLTSGTYNEQFF. The CDR3 DNA is TGCGCCAGCAGCTTGACTAGCGGGACATACAATGAGCAGTTCTTC. V usage is TRBV5-1 and J usage is TRBJ2-1, with TRBD2 matching 10 bases. Germline CDR1 reads SGHRS; CDR2 reads YFSETQ. J was trimmed by 4 bases and V by 1 base; bases with no gene match: 2. The CDR3 is 15 amino acids.